Below are 31 T cell receptor beta chains sequenced from a single sample in a study of OX40 agonist ivuxolimab in advanced cancers. Sequencing used immunoSEQ multiplex PCR; TCRdb keeps in-frame clones, though not all of them. Here the sample spans tens of thousands of clones, more than 80% being singletons. The specimen was CD4+ or CD8+ T cells sorted from blood, collected in a trial of the OX40 agonist ivuxolimab. These receptors all come from an adult with an advanced solid tumor such as melanoma, head and neck, liver or kidney cancer.

V and J are TRBV28 and TRBJ2-1; 7 bases are a match to TRBD2. The CDR3 length is 11 residues. With 7 bases clipped from V and 8 bases from J, the junction kept 2 bases outside the gene matches. Germline loops: CDR1 MDHEN, CDR2 SYDVKM. The CDR3 spells CASTRGDEQFF. The CDR3 DNA reads TGTGCCAGCACCCGGGGGGATGAGCAGTTCTTC.

As DNA, the CDR3 is TGTGCCAGCAGTAACATGGGGGGCGTCTACGAGCAGTACTTC. Translation: CASSNMGGVYEQYF. The rearrangement joins TRBV6-5 to TRBJ2-7, with D perhaps given as TRBD1 or TRBD2 (6 bases each). Germline V gives CDR1 MNHEY, CDR2 SVGAGI. The CDR3 has 14 residues. Trimming removed 5 bases at V and 3 bases at J, with 14 bases between.

This clone was picked up a small number of times. The chain combines TRBV7-9 with TRBJ2-7; 9 bases align to TRBD1. V shed 6 bases and J 6 bases; nucleotides not matched to a gene: 9. Per the germline V gene, CDR1 is SEHNR and CDR2 is FQNEAQ (reference sequence). This CDR3 comprises 14 residues. The DNA for the CDR3 is TGTGCCAGCAGACGGACAGGGGATGTTAGCGAGCAGTACTTC. It is translated as CASRRTGDVSEQYF.

This clone was picked up one time. The chain uses TRBV19 and TRBJ1-4, with D hard to call. The ends were cut back, 3 bases at V and 0 bases at J, with 11 bases in the middle. This CDR3 is 16 amino acids long. Germline V gives CDR1 LNHDA, CDR2 SQIVND (reference sequence). The DNA of the CDR3 is TGTGCCAGTAGTATTATAAGCCCCACAACTAATGAAAAACTGTTTTTT. It codes for CASSIISPTTNEKLFF.

V is TRBV11-2 and J is TRBJ2-7; unclear D gene. This CDR3 has 11 amino acids. The V gene's germline CDR1 is SGHAT and CDR2 FQNNGV. Trimming took off 5 bases at V and 6 bases at J, with 8 bases between the two ends. CDR3 sequence: CASSRFGEQYF. The CDR3 DNA is TGTGCCAGCAGCCGTTTCGGCGAGCAGTACTTC.

The CDR3 region has the DNA TGTGCCAGCAGTTACGCGGCGGGGGATGAGCAGTTCTTC. Protein: CASSYAAGDEQFF. V gene TRBV6-5 combines with J gene TRBJ2-1; TRBD2 aligns across 7 bases. The V and J ends lost 2 bases and 8 bases, in that order; junction bases with no gene match: 3. Looked up from germline, CDR1 is MNHEY and CDR2 is SVGAGI. The CDR3 is 13 amino acids.

This clone was observed a few times. The chain is built from TRBV10-3 and TRBJ1-2; D is unclear. The V and J ends lost 8 bases and 6 bases respectively, with 19 bases between them. The germline V gene encodes CDR1 ENHRY and CDR2 SYGVKD. The CDR3 extends over 14 amino acids. CDR3 in amino acids: CAILTGRPFDGYTF. The CDR3 DNA reads as TGTGCCATCTTGACCGGACGGCCGTTCGATGGCTACACCTTC.

This clone was counted a single time. This sequence joins TRBV11-2 and TRBJ2-3; D remains unclear. Germline V gene data show CDR1 as SGHAT and CDR2 as FQNNGV. V lost 8 bases and J lost 5, with 5 bases in between. The CDR3 is 10 residues long. CDR3 in amino acids: CASRGDTQYF. The CDR3 DNA reads TGTGCCAGCCGAGGAGATACGCAGTATTTT.

This chain joins TRBV30 and TRBJ1-1; D remains ambiguous. This CDR3 is 14 amino acids long. CDR1 is GTSNPN and CDR2 is SVGIG in the germline V gene (reference sequence). The ends were cut back, 4 bases at V and 6 bases at J, with 18 bases in the middle. CDR3 nucleotides: TGTGCCTGGACCGAGGGCCCCCTATACGCTGAAGCTTTCTTT. The encoded protein is CAWTEGPLYAEAFF.

This chain connects TRBV6-5 to TRBJ2-7; no reliable D call. V was cut by 4 bases and J by 6 bases, with 7 bases left in between. Germline V lookup: CDR1 MNHEY, CDR2 SVGAGI. This CDR3 is 11 amino acids long. CDR3 nucleotide sequence: TGTGCCAGCAGTTCCCCCTCCGAGCAGTACTTC. Translating gives CASSSPSEQYF.

The V and J genes are TRBV5-1 and TRBJ1-2; a weak D match, TRBD1 (6 bases). CDR3 length equals 13 residues. Germline V gives CDR1 SGHRS, CDR2 YFSETQ. The ends were cut back, 2 bases at V and 4 bases at J, with 9 bases in the middle. CDR3 in amino acids: CASSLDRIYGYTF. The CDR3, as DNA: TGCGCCAGCAGCTTAGACAGGATCTATGGCTACACCTTC.

V gene TRBV27 combines with J gene TRBJ2-1, with D possibly called TRBD1 or TRBD2 (5 bases each). The CDR3 covers 13 residues. Trimming shortened V by 3 bases and J by 9 bases, and 12 bases separated the two germline ends. Germline V gives CDR1 MNHEY, CDR2 SMNVEV (reference sequence). This CDR3 reads CASSFGGKTEQFF. CDR3 nucleotides: TGTGCCAGCAGTTTTGGGGGAAAGACTGAGCAGTTCTTC.

J is TRBJ2-1 and V is TRBV9; no clear D. CDR3 size: 15 residues. Germline CDR1 is SGDLS and CDR2 is YYNGEE. With 4 bases removed from V and 2 bases from J, the gap between germline ends came to 13 bases. The CDR3 here is CASSSSTGPYNEQFF. CDR3 bases: TGTGCCAGCAGCTCATCCACCGGGCCCTACAATGAGCAGTTCTTC.

The chain joins TRBV25-1 to TRBJ2-2, with D tentatively TRBD1 (6 bases). V was cut by 2 bases and J by 0 bases, with 13 bases left in between. Germline values: CDR1 MGHDK, CDR2 SYGVNS. The CDR3 is made up of 17 amino acids. This CDR3 reads CASSEVRGIANTGELFF. CDR3 bases: TGTGCCAGCAGTGAAGTGAGGGGGATCGCGAACACCGGGGAGCTGTTTTTT.

This clone showed up just a few times. V is TRBV7-9 and J is TRBJ2-2, with 9 bases aligning to TRBD2. V was clipped by 5 bases and J by 4 bases; unmatched bases: 5. The germline CDR1 and CDR2 sequences are SEHNR and FQNEAQ (reference sequence). This CDR3 has 15 residues. This CDR3 is CASSRTSEITGELFF. CDR3 bases: TGTGCCAGCAGCAGGACTAGCGAGATCACCGGGGAGCTGTTTTTT.

The chain is built from TRBV27 and TRBJ2-1, with TRBD2 matching 10 bases. The CDR3 runs 14 residues. CDR1 and CDR2 (germline): MNHEY, SMNVEV (reference sequence). The V segment lost 2 bases and the J segment 7 bases; nucleotides outside the gene matches: 2. CDR3 in amino acids: CASSLTSGTNEQFF. Here the CDR3 DNA reads TGTGCCAGCAGTTTAACTAGCGGGACTAATGAGCAGTTCTTC.

V is TRBV28 and J is TRBJ1-1; possible D gene TRBD1, 5 bases. The CDR3 consists of 13 residues. With 5 bases removed from V and 6 bases from J, the gap between germline ends came to 13 bases. Germline CDR1 and CDR2: MDHEN and SYDVKM. The CDR3 coding sequence is TGTGCCAGCAGTCCCCTAGGGGCGTCTGAAGCTTTCTTT. Amino acid sequence: CASSPLGASEAFF.

The CDR3 DNA sequence: TGTGCCACCGTAAGCCGGGACAGAGGAATACTATATGGCTACACCTTC. Protein: CATVSRDRGILYGYTF. The rearrangement joins TRBV27 to TRBJ1-2; TRBD1 matches 7 bases. This CDR3 region has 16 residues. CDR1 is MNHEY and CDR2 is SMNVEV in the germline V gene (reference sequence). The V and J ends lost 10 bases and 5 bases, in that order; junction bases with no gene match: 19.

The chain combines TRBV5-1 with TRBJ2-1; D gene unclear. Per germline, CDR1 SGHRS and CDR2 YFSETQ. Trimming took off 4 bases at V and 1 base at J, with 9 bases between the two ends. The CDR3 length is 14 residues. CDR3 in DNA: TGCGCCAGCAGCCCCGGGCGGTCCTACAATGAGCAGTTCTTC. Its translation is CASSPGRSYNEQFF.

The rearrangement joins TRBV15 to TRBJ2-7; 9 bases match TRBD1. This CDR3 comprises 15 residues. Germline V gene data show CDR1 as LNHNV and CDR2 as YYDKDF (reference sequence). The V and J ends lost 5 bases and 5 bases, in that order; junction bases with no gene match: 10. CDR3 sequence: CATSPPLRDRDEQYF. CDR3 in DNA: TGTGCCACCAGCCCCCCGCTTCGGGACAGGGACGAGCAGTACTTC.

The chain combines TRBV11-2 with TRBJ2-7; the D is unclear. CDR3 length: 15 amino acids. V lost 0 bases and J lost 5, with 14 bases in between. The germline V gene has CDR1 SGHAT and CDR2 FQNNGV. The chain's CDR3 is CASSLDAGRSHEQYF. The CDR3 DNA reads as TGTGCCAGCAGCTTAGACGCAGGCCGGTCTCACGAGCAGTACTTC.

The genes are TRBV4-1 and TRBJ2-6; 8 positions match TRBD1. The CDR3 contains 18 residues. Per the germline V gene, CDR1 is MGHRA and CDR2 is YSYEKL. The trim removed 1 base at V and 4 bases at J, leaving 9 bases unmatched. The CDR3 region has the DNA TGCGCCAGCAGCCAAGGGGGACAGGCACTTCAGGGGGCCAACGTCCTGACTTTC. As protein: CASSQGGQALQGANVLTF.

As DNA, the CDR3 is TGCAGCGTTGAAGATTACACCGGGACAAACTCATTTGAGCAGTACTTC. Protein sequence: CSVEDYTGTNSFEQYF. The V call is TRBV29-1, the J call TRBJ2-7; TRBD1 might be the D (6 bases). Germline V gene data show CDR1 as SQVTM and CDR2 as ANQGSEA. The CDR3 has 16 amino acids. The germline V and J ends were trimmed by 0 bases and 7 bases, with 22 bases remaining between them.

The chain joins TRBV4-1 to TRBJ2-7; 7 nucleotides line up with TRBD2. Germline V gene sequence: CDR1 MGHRA, CDR2 YSYEKL. With 0 bases clipped from V and 12 bases from J, the junction kept 8 bases outside the gene matches. CDR3 length: 13 amino acids. CDR3 region: CASSQERLAALYF. The DNA of the CDR3 is TGCGCCAGCAGCCAAGAGAGGCTAGCGGCGTTGTACTTC.

The rearrangement joins TRBV9 to TRBJ2-7, with D perhaps matching TRBD1 or TRBD2 (6 bases each). V was cut by 5 bases and J by 2 bases, with 14 bases left in between. The germline gives CDR1 SGDLS, CDR2 YYNGEE. This CDR3 comprises 14 residues. CDR3 amino acids: CASSLGGSTYEQYF. Written as DNA, the CDR3 is TGTGCCAGCAGTTTAGGGGGGTCCACCTACGAGCAGTACTTC.

This chain joins TRBV14 and TRBJ2-1, with D perhaps TRBD1 or TRBD2 (6 bases each). The CDR3 is 17 amino acids. Germline-derived CDR1 and CDR2 are SGHDN and FVKESK. The ends were cut back, 4 bases at V and 0 bases at J, with 16 bases in the middle. The CDR3 sequence: CASSPLGGHSSYNEQFF. For the CDR3, the DNA is TGTGCCAGCAGCCCTCTCGGGGGCCATAGCTCCTACAATGAGCAGTTCTTC.

This chain connects TRBV11-3 to TRBJ2-2; 10 bases are shared with TRBD2. This CDR3 comprises 15 residues. Germline V lookup: CDR1 SGHNT, CDR2 YENEEA. V was pared by 3 bases and J by 3 bases, with 1 base of the junction left unmatched. CDR3 amino acids: CASSFSGRHTGELFF. The CDR3 coding sequence is TGTGCCAGCAGCTTTAGCGGGAGGCACACCGGGGAGCTGTTTTTT.

The chain uses TRBV6-5 and TRBJ1-1, with 11 nucleotides matching TRBD1. CDR3 length: 14 amino acids. Per the germline V gene, CDR1 is MNHEY and CDR2 is SVGAGI. After removal of 6 bases from V and 4 bases from J, the junction contained 4 bases not matched to a gene. CDR3 bases: TGTGCCAGCAGCGTGGGACAGGGGGGCACTGAAGCTTTCTTT. Translated, it gives CASSVGQGGTEAFF.

The chain joins TRBV4-1 to TRBJ2-3; weak D call: TRBD1 (6 bases). CDR3 size: 15 residues. Germline V lookup: CDR1 MGHRA, CDR2 YSYEKL. The germline V and J ends were trimmed by 0 bases and 2 bases, with 9 bases remaining between them. In DNA, the CDR3 is TGCGCCAGCAGCCAAGATAGGGGGAACACAGATACGCAGTATTTT. It codes for CASSQDRGNTDTQYF.

The CDR3 is CASSFPGLAYEQYF. The CDR3 DNA sequence: TGTGCCAGCAGCTTCCCGGGACTAGCGTACGAGCAGTACTTC. V and J are TRBV5-6 and TRBJ2-7; 10 bases are a match to TRBD2. The trim removed 2 bases at V and 4 bases at J, leaving 3 bases unmatched. Germline assignment: CDR1 SGHDT and CDR2 YYEEEE. This CDR3 is built from 14 residues.

The chain combines TRBV5-1 with TRBJ2-1, with TRBD2 matching over 8 bases. CDR3 size: 16 residues. V was pared by 6 bases and J by 1 base, with 9 bases of the junction left unmatched. The germline V gene has CDR1 SGHRS and CDR2 YFSETQ. The CDR3 sequence: CASTAKRELSYNEQFF. The CDR3 DNA sequence: TGCGCCAGCACCGCGAAGCGGGAGCTTTCCTACAATGAGCAGTTCTTC.